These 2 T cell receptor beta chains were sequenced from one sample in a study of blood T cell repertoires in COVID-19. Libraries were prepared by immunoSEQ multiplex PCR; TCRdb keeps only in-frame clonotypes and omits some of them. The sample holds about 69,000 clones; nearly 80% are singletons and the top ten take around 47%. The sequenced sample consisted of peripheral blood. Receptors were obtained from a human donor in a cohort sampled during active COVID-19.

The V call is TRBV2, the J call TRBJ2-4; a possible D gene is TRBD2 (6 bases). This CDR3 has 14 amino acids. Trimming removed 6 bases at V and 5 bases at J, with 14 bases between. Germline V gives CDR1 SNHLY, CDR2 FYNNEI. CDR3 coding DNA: TGTGCCAGCAGGTACCGGACGGGGGAAAACATTCAGTACTTC. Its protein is CASRYRTGENIQYF.

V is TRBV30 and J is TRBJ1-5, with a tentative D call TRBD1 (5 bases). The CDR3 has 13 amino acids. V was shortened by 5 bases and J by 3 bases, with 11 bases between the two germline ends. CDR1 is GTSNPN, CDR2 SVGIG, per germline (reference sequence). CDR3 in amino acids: CAWGDSHNQPQHF. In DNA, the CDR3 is TGTGCCTGGGGTGACAGCCACAATCAGCCCCAGCATTTT.